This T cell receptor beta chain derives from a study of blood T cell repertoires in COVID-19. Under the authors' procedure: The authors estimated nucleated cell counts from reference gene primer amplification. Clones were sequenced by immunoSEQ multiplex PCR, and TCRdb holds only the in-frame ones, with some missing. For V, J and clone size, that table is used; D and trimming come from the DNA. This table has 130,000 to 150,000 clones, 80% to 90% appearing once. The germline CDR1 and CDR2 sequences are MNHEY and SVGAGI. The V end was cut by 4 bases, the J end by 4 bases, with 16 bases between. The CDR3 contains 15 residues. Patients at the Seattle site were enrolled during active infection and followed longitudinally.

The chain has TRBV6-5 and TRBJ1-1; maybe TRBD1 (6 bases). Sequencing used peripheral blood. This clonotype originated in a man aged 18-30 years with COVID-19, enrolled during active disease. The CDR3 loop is CASSSSGHSITEAFF. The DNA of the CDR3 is TGTGCCAGCAGTTCATCGGGACATTCAATCACTGAAGCTTTCTTT.